The next 11 T cell receptor beta chains were all read from a single sample in a study of Ad26.COV2.S vaccination and SARS-CoV-2 variants. The assay was immunoSEQ multiplex PCR, and TCRdb's table has in-frame clones only and misses some. The table lists 300,000 to 400,000 clones, about nine tenths of them singletons. Treatment denoted: 19 received Ad26.COV2.S at low or high dose, single or two shots; several received placebo; per-sample allocation not given. Each sample was drawn 63 days after the first injection (of vaccine or placebo). The material sequenced was peripheral blood, taken in a trial of Ad26.COV2.S vaccine versus placebo. These receptors all come from a person aged 18-65 years who received the Ad26.COV2.S COVID-19 vaccine or a placebo.

This chain connects TRBV29-1 to TRBJ1-1; a possible D gene is TRBD1 (5 bases). The CDR3 totals 12 residues. The germline V gene encodes CDR1 SQVTM and CDR2 ANQGSEA. V was cut by 3 bases and J by 6 bases, with 11 bases left in between. The CDR3 loop is CSVEFQGAEAFF. For the CDR3, the DNA is TGCAGCGTTGAGTTTCAGGGAGCTGAAGCTTTCTTT. Full variable domain (rest looked up from reference TRBV29-1 and TRBJ1-1): SAVISQKPSRDICQRGTSLTIQCQVDSQVTMMFWYRQQPGQSLTLIATANQGSEATYESGFVIDKFPISRPNLTFSTLTVSNMSPEDSSIYLCSVEFQGAEAFFGQGTRLTVV.

This chain connects TRBV30 to TRBJ1-5; D not resolved. The V and J ends lost 4 bases and 5 bases respectively, with 12 bases between them. The CDR3 loop spans 13 amino acids. Looked up from germline, CDR1 is GTSNPN and CDR2 is SVGIG (reference sequence). The CDR3 nucleotides are TGTGCCTGGAATCAACAAGACCATCAGCCCCAGCATTTT. It is translated as CAWNQQDHQPQHF.

The chain has TRBV19 and TRBJ2-7; 8 bases are a match to TRBD2. This CDR3 has 14 residues. Germline CDR1 LNHDA, CDR2 SQIVND (reference sequence). With V trimmed by 7 bases and J by 6 bases, 11 bases remained unmatched. The CDR3 protein is CASTLERGRGEQYF. CDR3 coding DNA: TGTGCCAGTACCCTGGAGCGGGGGCGCGGCGAGCAGTACTTC.

The rearrangement links TRBV5-1 to TRBJ1-1, with D possibly being TRBD1 (5 bases). The CDR3 loop spans 14 amino acids. Per germline, CDR1 SGHRS and CDR2 YFSETQ. The V end was cut by 4 bases, the J end by 4 bases, with 14 bases between. Here the CDR3 reads CASSGTGLGTEAFF. The CDR3 DNA follows: TGCGCCAGCAGCGGAACAGGACTGGGCACTGAAGCTTTCTTT.

This clone turned up a few times. CDR3 region: CASSLQGGGTIEQYF. The CDR3 DNA follows: TGTGCCAGCAGCTTACAGGGTGGGGGGACTATAGAGCAGTACTTC. This rearrangement joins TRBV11-2 to TRBJ2-7, with 7 bases fitting TRBD2. The CDR3 loop spans 15 amino acids. Germline-derived CDR1 and CDR2 are SGHAT and FQNNGV. J gave up 7 bases and V 2 bases, and 11 bases lay outside the gene matches.

This clone appeared a single time. The gene calls are TRBV5-4 and TRBJ2-5; TRBD2 matches at 12 bases. This CDR3 contains 16 residues. The junction had 6 bases not matched to a gene; V was cut back by 2 bases and J by 4 bases. Germline assignment: CDR1 SGHNT and CDR2 YYREEE (reference sequence). Here the CDR3 reads CASSLSASGGGETQYF. The CDR3 nucleotides read TGTGCCAGCAGCTTATCGGCTAGCGGGGGGGGAGAGACCCAGTACTTC.

The genes are TRBV19 and TRBJ2-7; the D gene is possibly TRBD1 (5 bases). V was clipped by 5 bases and J by 0 bases, with 11 bases between them. The CDR3 is 14 amino acids. The germline CDR1 and CDR2 sequences are LNHDA and SQIVND (reference sequence). This chain's CDR3 is CASSSGLHSYEQYF. The CDR3 DNA follows: TGTGCCAGTAGTTCAGGGCTCCACTCCTACGAGCAGTACTTC.

The V gene is TRBV7-3, the J gene TRBJ1-2; possibly TRBD1 for D (5 bases). The CDR3 has 13 amino acids. Germline lookup yields CDR1 SGHTA and CDR2 FQGTGA. Deletions cut 1 base from V and 7 bases from J, with 10 bases between. The CDR3 region has the DNA TGTGCCAGCAGCTTAAAAGGCGGGGGTGGCTACACCTTC. Translated: CASSLKGGGGYTF.

The chain is built from TRBV12-5 and TRBJ1-1, with unresolved D. This CDR3 spans 12 amino acids. CDR1 LGHNT and CDR2 FRNRAP come from the germline V gene. V was trimmed by 5 bases and J by 3 bases, leaving 7 bases between them. The CDR3: CASGAGYTEAFF. The DNA for the CDR3 is TGTGCTAGTGGTGCGGGTTACACTGAAGCTTTCTTT.

This clone was counted between two and nine times. A much larger clonotype is one base distant, so this may be a read error. CDR3 residues: CATSREAGGPETQYF. CDR3 nucleotide sequence: TGTGCCACCAGCAGAGAAGCGGGGGGGCCAGAGACCCAGTACTTC. The V and J genes are TRBV15 and TRBJ2-5; 10 nucleotides agree with TRBD2. Germline CDR1 LNHNV, CDR2 YYDKDF (reference sequence). There are 15 residues in the CDR3. Trimming cost V 0 bases and J 4 bases; bases outside gene matches: 2.

This clone has just one count. This chain links TRBV9 with TRBJ1-4; 8 nucleotides agree with TRBD1. There are 17 residues in the CDR3. The ends lost 3 bases at V and 8 bases at J; junction bases unmatched: 15. Germline loops: CDR1 SGDLS, CDR2 YYNGEE. CDR3 sequence: CASSASIGQGVGEKLFF. The DNA for the CDR3 is TGTGCCAGCAGCGCTTCCATCGGACAGGGAGTCGGGGAAAAACTGTTTTTT. Full variable domain (outside the CDR3, taken from reference TRBV9 and TRBJ1-4): DSGVTQTPKHLITATGQRVTLRCSPRSGDLSVYWYQQSLDQGLQFLIQYYNGEERAKGNILERFSAQQFPDLHSELNLSSLELGDSALYFCASSASIGQGVGEKLFFGSGTQLSVL.